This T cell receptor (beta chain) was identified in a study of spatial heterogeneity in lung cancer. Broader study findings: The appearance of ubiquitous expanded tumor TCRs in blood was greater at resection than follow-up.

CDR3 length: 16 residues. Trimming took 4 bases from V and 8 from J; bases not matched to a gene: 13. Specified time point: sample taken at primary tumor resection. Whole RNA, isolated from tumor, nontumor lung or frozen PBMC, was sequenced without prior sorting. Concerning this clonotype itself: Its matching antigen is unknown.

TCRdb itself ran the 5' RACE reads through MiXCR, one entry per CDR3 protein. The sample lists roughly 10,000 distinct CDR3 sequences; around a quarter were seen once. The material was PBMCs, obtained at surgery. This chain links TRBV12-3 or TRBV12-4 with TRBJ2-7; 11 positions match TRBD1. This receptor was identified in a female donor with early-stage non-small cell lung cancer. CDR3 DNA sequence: TGTGCCAGCAGTTCCTCTCGGACAGGGGGCGCACCCAAGCAGTACTTC. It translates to CASSSSRTGGAPKQYF.